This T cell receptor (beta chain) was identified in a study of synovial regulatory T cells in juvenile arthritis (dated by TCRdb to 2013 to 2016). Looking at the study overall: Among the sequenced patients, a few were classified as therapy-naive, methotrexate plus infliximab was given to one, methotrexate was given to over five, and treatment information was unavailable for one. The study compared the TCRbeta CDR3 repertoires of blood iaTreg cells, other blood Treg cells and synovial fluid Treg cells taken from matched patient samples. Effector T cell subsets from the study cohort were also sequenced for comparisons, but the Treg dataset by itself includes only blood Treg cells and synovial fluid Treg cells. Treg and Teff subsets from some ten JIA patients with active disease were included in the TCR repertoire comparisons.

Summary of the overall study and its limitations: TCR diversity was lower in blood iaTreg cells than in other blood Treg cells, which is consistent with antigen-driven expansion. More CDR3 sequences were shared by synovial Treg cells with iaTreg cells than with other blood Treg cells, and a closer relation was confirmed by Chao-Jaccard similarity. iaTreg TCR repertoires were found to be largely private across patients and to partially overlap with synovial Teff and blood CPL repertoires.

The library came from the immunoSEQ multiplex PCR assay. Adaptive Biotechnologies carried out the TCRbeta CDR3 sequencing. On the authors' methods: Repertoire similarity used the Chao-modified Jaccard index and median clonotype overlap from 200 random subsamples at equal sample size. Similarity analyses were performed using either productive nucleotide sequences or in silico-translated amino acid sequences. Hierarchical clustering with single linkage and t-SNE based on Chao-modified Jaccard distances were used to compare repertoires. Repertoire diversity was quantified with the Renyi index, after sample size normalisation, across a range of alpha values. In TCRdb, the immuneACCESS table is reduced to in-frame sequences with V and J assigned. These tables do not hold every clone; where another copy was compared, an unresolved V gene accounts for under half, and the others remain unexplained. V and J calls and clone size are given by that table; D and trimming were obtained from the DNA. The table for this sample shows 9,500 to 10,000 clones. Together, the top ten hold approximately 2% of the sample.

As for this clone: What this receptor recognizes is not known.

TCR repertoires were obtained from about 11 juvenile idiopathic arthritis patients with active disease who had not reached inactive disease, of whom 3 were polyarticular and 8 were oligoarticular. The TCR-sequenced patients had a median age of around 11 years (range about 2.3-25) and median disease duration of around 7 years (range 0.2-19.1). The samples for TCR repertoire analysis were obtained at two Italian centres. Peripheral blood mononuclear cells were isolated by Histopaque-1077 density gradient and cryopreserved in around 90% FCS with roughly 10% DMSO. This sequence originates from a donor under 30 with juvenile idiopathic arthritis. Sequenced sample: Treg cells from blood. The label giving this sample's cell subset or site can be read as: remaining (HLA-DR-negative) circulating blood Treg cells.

CDR3 protein: CASSDLKGAYEKLFF. The V and J genes are TRBV19 and TRBJ1-4; checking the TCRdb D call of TRBD1 is not possible without DNA. CDR1 LNHDA and CDR2 SQIVND are derived from the germline V gene (reference sequence). Spanning cysteine to phenylalanine, the CDR3 consists of 15 amino acids. The protein alone is recorded here. The CDR3 plus the reference TRBV19 and TRBJ1-4 genes for the other parts give the full variable domain: DGGITQSPKYLFRKEGQNVTLSCEQNLNHDAMYWYRQDPGQGLRLIYYSQIVNDFQKGDIAEGYSVSREKKESFPLTVTSAQKNPTAFYLCASSDLKGAYEKLFFGSGTQLSVL.